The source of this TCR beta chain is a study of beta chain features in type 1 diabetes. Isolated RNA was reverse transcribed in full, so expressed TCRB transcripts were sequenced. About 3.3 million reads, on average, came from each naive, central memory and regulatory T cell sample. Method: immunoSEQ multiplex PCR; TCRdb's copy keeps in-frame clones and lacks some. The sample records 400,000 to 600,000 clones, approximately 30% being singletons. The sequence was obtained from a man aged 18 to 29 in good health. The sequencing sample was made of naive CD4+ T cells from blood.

The CDR3 reads CASSLLGLPTYEQYF. DNA of the CDR3: TGTGCCAGCAGCCTTTTGGGGCTACCTACATACGAGCAGTACTTC. The chain has TRBV7-9 and TRBJ2-7; weak D call: TRBD1 (5 bases). This CDR3 comprises 15 residues. The germline gives CDR1 SEHNR, CDR2 FQNEAQ (reference sequence). Deletions cut 5 bases from V and 4 bases from J, with 18 bases between.